Listed here are 27 T cell receptor beta chains from one sample, sequenced in a study of T cell responses to AZD1222 COVID-19 vaccine. Here immunoSEQ multiplex PCR was the method, and the copy in TCRdb shows in-frame clones only, minus some. Of 55,000 to 65,000 clones listed, about 80% are singletons. Source: peripheral blood, taken 28 days after the second AZD1222 dose. These receptors were taken from an adult who received the AZD1222 COVID-19 vaccine.

This sequence joins TRBV3-1 (or the pseudogene TRBV3-2) and TRBJ2-5, with a tentative D call TRBD1 (6 bases). The CDR3 has 13 amino acids. Per the germline V gene, CDR1 is LGHDT and CDR2 is YNNKEL (reference sequence). Deletions cut 10 bases from V and 5 bases from J, with 17 bases between. The CDR3 nucleotides read TGTGCCACACTTCAGGGGAATGAGGAGACCCAGTACTTC. Translation gives CATLQGNEETQYF.

This chain connects TRBV6-5 to TRBJ1-2; D may be TRBD1 (6 bases). Germline V gene sequence: CDR1 MNHEY, CDR2 SVGAGI. Trimming left V 5 bases short and J 6 bases short, with 16 bases between. The CDR3 sequence is 14 residues long. CDR3 DNA sequence: TGTGCCAGCAGTACAACAGGGTCCGCTAATGGCTACACCTTC. It is translated as CASSTTGSANGYTF.

The chain joins TRBV6-1 to TRBJ1-6, with a weak D call TRBD1 (5 bases). Trimming pared 1 base from V and 5 bases from J, leaving 9 bases between. The CDR3 covers 15 residues. Germline V CDR1 and CDR2: MNHNS, SASEGT. Here the CDR3 reads CASSEEQGNNSPLHF. DNA of the CDR3: TGTGCCAGCAGTGAAGAGCAGGGTAATAATTCACCCCTCCACTTT.

This sequence joins TRBV5-4 and TRBJ2-3; D ambiguous. The CDR3 covers 15 residues. Germline loops: CDR1 SGHNT, CDR2 YYREEE (reference sequence). Trimming pared 2 bases from V and 0 bases from J, leaving 10 bases between. The CDR3 here is CASSLRVRSTDTQYF. The CDR3, as DNA: TGTGCCAGCAGCTTAAGGGTCCGCAGCACAGATACGCAGTATTTT.

The rearrangement joins TRBV6-1 to TRBJ2-7, with 8 positions matching TRBD1. The CDR3 consists of 13 residues. Germline V gives CDR1 MNHNS, CDR2 SASEGT. Losses at the gene ends were 3 bases for V and 6 bases for J; bases not matched to a gene: 4. As DNA, the CDR3 is TGTGCCAGCAGTGATTTACAGGGGGTCGAGCAGTACGTC. Amino acids: CASSDLQGVEQYV.

The rearrangement joins TRBV21-1 to TRBJ2-7; TRBD1, the table's D call, lacks a check against the DNA. TRBV21-1 is recorded as a pseudogene. This CDR3 has 14 amino acids. This chain's CDR3 is CASSPGTGCNEQYV. The DNA of the CDR3 is TGTGCCAGCAGCCCCGGGACAGGGTGTAACGAGCAGTACGTC.

In this sample, this clone turned up once. The gene calls are TRBV5-4 and TRBJ1-6; D gene unclear. Germline CDR1 reads SGHNT; CDR2 reads YYREEE (reference sequence). V was trimmed by 0 bases and J by 8 bases, leaving 6 bases between them. The CDR3 spans 13 residues. The CDR3 coding sequence is TGTGCCAGCAGCTTGGGTCAGCATTCACCCCTCCACTTT. Encoded protein: CASSLGQHSPLHF.

The chain is built from TRBV28 and TRBJ1-2; D call uncertain. The V and J ends lost 3 bases and 0 bases respectively, with 14 bases between them. CDR3 length equals 16 residues. In germline, CDR1 is MDHEN, CDR2 SYDVKM. The CDR3 coding sequence is TGTGCCAGCAGTTTTATAGTCGCCAAAGCTAACTATGGCTACACCTTC. As protein: CASSFIVAKANYGYTF.

This clone was detected a few times. This sequence joins TRBV30 and TRBJ1-6; 7 bases fit TRBD1. The trim removed 7 bases at V and 5 bases at J, leaving 5 bases unmatched. Germline values: CDR1 GTSNPN, CDR2 SVGIG (reference sequence). The CDR3 consists of 13 residues. The CDR3, as DNA: TGTGCCTTGACCGGGACAGATAATTCACCCCTCCACTTT. This gives the protein CALTGTDNSPLHF.

The chain joins TRBV19 to TRBJ2-2; tentatively, D is TRBD1 (6 bases). The V gene lost 3 bases and the J gene lost 0 bases, with 11 bases spanning the gap. The germline CDR1 and CDR2 sequences are LNHDA and SQIVND (reference sequence). The CDR3 loop spans 16 amino acids. CDR3 sequence (DNA): TGTGCCAGTAGTATCAAAGGACAGTCGAACACCGGGGAGCTGTTTTTT. This gives the protein CASSIKGQSNTGELFF.

The J gene is TRBJ2-1, the V gene TRBV28; 7 nucleotides align to TRBD2. In germline, CDR1 is MDHEN, CDR2 SYDVKM. The CDR3 covers 17 residues. The ends lost 2 bases at V and 4 bases at J; junction bases unmatched: 11. The CDR3 loop reads CASSLGASGPRYNEQFF. The DNA of the CDR3 is TGTGCCAGCAGTTTAGGGGCTAGCGGACCCCGATACAATGAGCAGTTCTTC.

The rearrangement joins TRBV2 to TRBJ2-2; weak D call: TRBD1 (5 bases). The CDR3 is 15 residues long. The germline gives CDR1 SNHLY, CDR2 FYNNEI. The ends were cut back, 5 bases at V and 2 bases at J, with 12 bases in the middle. The CDR3 sequence: CASSPFQGNTGELFF. The CDR3 DNA reads as TGTGCCAGCAGTCCCTTTCAGGGTAACACCGGGGAGCTGTTTTTT.

The chain joins TRBV5-5 to TRBJ2-7; D is ambiguous. CDR1 and CDR2 from the germline V gene are SGHKS and YYEKEE (reference sequence). V gave up 0 bases and J gave up 3 bases, with 10 bases separating them. The CDR3 is 14 amino acids. CDR3 protein: CASSLGALSYEQYF. The CDR3 DNA is TGTGCCAGCAGCTTGGGGGCCCTCAGCTACGAGCAGTACTTC.

The chain is built from TRBV6-2 or TRBV6-3 and TRBJ2-7; the match to TRBD1 covers 8 bases. CDR3 length: 15 residues. J lost 3 bases, V lost 6 bases, and 10 bases had no gene match. Germline-derived CDR1 and CDR2 are MNHEY and SVGEGT. CDR3 sequence: CASSDVGTGRYEQYF. Here the CDR3 DNA reads TGTGCCAGCAGCGATGTGGGGACAGGTCGCTACGAGCAGTACTTC.

The CDR3 region has the DNA TGTGCCAGCAGTCGGTCAGGGTGGGGTAATGAAAAACTGTTTTTT. Its protein is CASSRSGWGNEKLFF. The chain is built from TRBV3-1 (or the pseudogene TRBV3-2) and TRBJ1-4; perhaps TRBD1 as D (5 bases). This CDR3 spans 15 amino acids. Trimming shortened V by 6 bases and J by 4 bases, and 15 bases separated the two germline ends. Germline assignment: CDR1 LGHDT and CDR2 YNNKEL (reference sequence).

This clone was observed a handful of times. The genes are TRBV27 and TRBJ2-6; the match to TRBD2 covers 7 bases. Germline V gene sequence: CDR1 MNHEY, CDR2 SMNVEV (reference sequence). The CDR3 totals 18 residues. The V segment lost 8 bases and the J segment 0 bases; nucleotides outside the gene matches: 13. The CDR3 sequence is CASGRAGSGVSGANVLTF. CDR3 DNA sequence: TGTGCCAGCGGGAGGGCAGGAAGCGGAGTCTCTGGGGCCAACGTCCTGACTTTC.

The rearrangement uses TRBV2 and TRBJ1-6, with D unresolved. V was cut by 7 bases and J by 6 bases, with 10 bases left in between. Germline CDR1 reads SNHLY; CDR2 reads FYNNEI. The CDR3 consists of 13 residues. The CDR3 sequence is CASTSSRNSPLHF. The CDR3 DNA reads TGTGCCAGCACATCGTCCCGTAATTCACCCCTCCACTTT.

This clone was seen just once. The genes are TRBV7-9 and TRBJ2-3, with TRBD2 identical over 12 bases. From germline, CDR1 is SEHNR and CDR2 FQNEAQ (reference sequence). The CDR3 is 14 amino acids. V lost 5 bases, J lost 6 bases, and 3 bases stayed unmatched. The CDR3 sequence is CASSRTSGIDTQYF. CDR3 sequence (DNA): TGTGCCAGCAGCCGGACTAGCGGGATTGATACGCAGTATTTT. Looking up the rest from reference TRBV7-9 and TRBJ2-3 gives the full variable domain: DTGVSQNPRHKITKRGQNVTFRCDPISEHNRLYWYRQTLGQGPEFLTYFQNEAQLEKSRLLSDRFSAERPKGSFSTLEIQRTEQGDSAMYLCASSRTSGIDTQYFGPGTRLTVL.

The V gene is TRBV28, the J gene TRBJ2-5; D might be TRBD2 (6 bases). CDR3 length: 20 residues. With 1 base removed from V and 5 bases from J, the gap between germline ends came to 29 bases. Germline values: CDR1 MDHEN, CDR2 SYDVKM. Written as DNA, the CDR3 is TGTGCCAGCAGTTTATATCCGCGGGGTATTGGGACGGGGACCTTGGAGACCCAGTACTTC. It is translated as CASSLYPRGIGTGTLETQYF.

The chain employs TRBV5-1 and TRBJ2-1, with 8 bases that match TRBD1. The V and J ends lost 4 bases and 5 bases, in that order; junction bases with no gene match: 5. This CDR3 has 14 residues. Germline CDR1 SGHRS, CDR2 YFSETQ. The CDR3 spells CASSITGGHNEQFF. In DNA form, the CDR3 reads TGCGCCAGCAGCATAACAGGGGGTCACAATGAGCAGTTCTTC.

V gene TRBV9 combines with J gene TRBJ1-3; D is uncertain. Trimming took 0 bases from V and 8 from J, leaving 15 bases between them. The CDR3 has 15 residues. The V gene's germline CDR1 is SGDLS and CDR2 YYNGEE. This chain's CDR3 is CASSVGSYEADTIYF. CDR3 sequence (DNA): TGTGCCAGCAGCGTAGGCTCCTACGAGGCAGACACCATATATTTT.

J is TRBJ1-2 and V is TRBV5-1; D ambiguous. The ends were cut back, 1 base at V and 4 bases at J, with 8 bases in the middle. Looked up from germline, CDR1 is SGHRS and CDR2 is YFSETQ. The CDR3 is 13 amino acids. CDR3 sequence reads: CASSLRAAYGYTF. CDR3 sequence (DNA): TGCGCCAGCAGCTTGAGGGCGGCCTATGGCTACACCTTC.

The genes are TRBV6-5 and TRBJ1-6; 7 bases align to TRBD1. Germline V gene lookup returns CDR1 MNHEY and CDR2 SVGAGI. With V trimmed by 6 bases and J by 7 bases, 9 bases remained unmatched. The CDR3 contains 15 residues. Here the CDR3 DNA reads TGTGCCAGCAGCTTAAACAGGGGCTCCAATTCACCCCTCCACTTT. It yields the protein CASSLNRGSNSPLHF.

The V gene is TRBV3-1 (or the pseudogene TRBV3-2), the J gene TRBJ1-6; the D gene is possibly TRBD1 (5 bases). Looked up from germline, CDR1 is LGHDT and CDR2 is YNNKEL (reference sequence). Trimming left V 3 bases short and J 0 bases short, with 9 bases between. CDR3 size: 16 residues. CDR3 bases: TGTGCCAGCAGCCACACAGGAAACTCCTATAATTCACCCCTCCACTTT. It translates to CASSHTGNSYNSPLHF.

The V and J genes are TRBV7-2 and TRBJ2-7, with 8 nucleotides matching TRBD1. Germline V gene sequence: CDR1 SGHTA, CDR2 FQGNSA. The V gene end was trimmed by 6 bases and the J gene end by 3 bases; junction bases not matched to a gene: 10. This CDR3 contains 15 residues. CDR3 region: CASSVGQGANYEQYF. The CDR3 DNA reads as TGTGCCAGCAGTGTGGGCCAGGGGGCCAACTACGAGCAGTACTTC.

J is TRBJ2-7 and V is TRBV15; 10 bases are shared with TRBD1. J was trimmed by 6 bases and V by 5 bases; bases with no gene match: 7. There are 14 residues in the CDR3. Germline values: CDR1 LNHNV, CDR2 YYDKDF (reference sequence). The CDR3 protein is CATSVDRGRREQYV. The CDR3 DNA reads TGTGCCACCAGCGTCGACAGGGGGCGTCGCGAGCAGTACGTC.

Only a few counts were recorded for this clone. V gene TRBV30 combines with J gene TRBJ1-2; a possible D gene is TRBD1 (5 bases). CDR3 length: 11 amino acids. Trimming cost V 5 bases and J 7 bases, with 11 bases left between them. Germline assignment: CDR1 GTSNPN and CDR2 SVGIG (reference sequence). CDR3: CAWGTGGGYTF. The DNA of the CDR3 is TGTGCCTGGGGGACCGGGGGTGGCTACACCTTC. The full variable domain, completed using reference TRBV30 and TRBJ1-2, is SQTIHQWPATLVQPVGSPLSLECTVEGTSNPNLYWYRQAAGRGLQLLFYSVGIGQISSEVPQNLSASRPQDRQFILSSKKLLLSDSGFYLCAWGTGGGYTFGSGTRLTVV.